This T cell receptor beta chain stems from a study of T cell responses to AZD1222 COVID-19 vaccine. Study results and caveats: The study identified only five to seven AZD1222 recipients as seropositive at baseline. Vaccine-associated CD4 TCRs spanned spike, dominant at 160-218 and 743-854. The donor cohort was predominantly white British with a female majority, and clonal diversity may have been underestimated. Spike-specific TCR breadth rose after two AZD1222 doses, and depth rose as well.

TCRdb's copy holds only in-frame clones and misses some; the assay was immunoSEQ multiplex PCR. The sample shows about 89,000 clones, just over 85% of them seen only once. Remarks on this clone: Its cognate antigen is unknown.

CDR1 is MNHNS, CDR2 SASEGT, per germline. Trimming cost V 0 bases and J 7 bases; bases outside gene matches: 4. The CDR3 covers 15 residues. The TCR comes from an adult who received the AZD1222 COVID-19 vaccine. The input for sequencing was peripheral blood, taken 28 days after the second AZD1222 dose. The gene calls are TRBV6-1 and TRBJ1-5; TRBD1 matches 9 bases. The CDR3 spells CASSEAFTGGQPQHF. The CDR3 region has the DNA TGTGCCAGCAGTGAAGCGTTTACAGGGGGCCAGCCCCAGCATTTT.